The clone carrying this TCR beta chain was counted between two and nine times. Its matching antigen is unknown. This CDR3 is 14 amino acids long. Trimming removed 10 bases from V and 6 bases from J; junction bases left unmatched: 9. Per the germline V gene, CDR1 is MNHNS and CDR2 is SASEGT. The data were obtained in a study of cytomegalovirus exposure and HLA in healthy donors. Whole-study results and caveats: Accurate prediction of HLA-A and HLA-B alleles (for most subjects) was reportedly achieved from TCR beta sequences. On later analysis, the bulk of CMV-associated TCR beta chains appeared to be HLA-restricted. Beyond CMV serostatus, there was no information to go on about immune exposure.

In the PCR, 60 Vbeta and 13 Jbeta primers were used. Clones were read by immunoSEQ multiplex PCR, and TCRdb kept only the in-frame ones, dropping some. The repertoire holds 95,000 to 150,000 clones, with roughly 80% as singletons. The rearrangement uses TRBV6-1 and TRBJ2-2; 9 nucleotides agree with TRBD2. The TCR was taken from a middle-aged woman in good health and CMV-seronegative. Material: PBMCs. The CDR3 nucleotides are TGTGCCATCAATAGCGGGAGTGAAGCCGGGGAGCTGTTTTTT. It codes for CAINSGSEAGELFF.